This T cell receptor (beta chain) was found in a study of cytomegalovirus exposure and HLA in healthy donors (dated by TCRdb to the late 2010s). A note on the overall study: According to a later analysis, one platform produced both the roughly 120 validation repertoires and the 666 repertoires of the first cohort. The study aimed to test whether signatures of past pathogen exposure could be identified by cataloging public T cell receptors. Along with the approximately 650-subject first cohort, a separate validation cohort of over a hundred different subjects was used. High-throughput TCR immunosequencing, statistical association of individual TCRs with disease status, and machine learning were combined to predict cytomegalovirus infection status. Results the study describes overall, beyond this receptor: In both the original and validation cohorts, the classifier was reported to diagnose cytomegalovirus status with high specificity and sensitivity. The authors suggested that the approach could potentially be extended to other disease states and immunological phenotypes. Across donors, most TCR sequences were observed very rarely, whereas some public TCRs were present in many individuals. A later analysis had no HLA typing for the validation cohort, so co-occurrence there was scored across all 110 or so repertoires. The study gave a list of about 160 TCR beta chains associated with cytomegalovirus. Subsequent analysis determined that TCRs grouped into clusters in the first cohort also showed a tendency toward co-occurrence across the approximately 110 validation repertoires, and 94% of cluster scores exceeded 0. In vitro tests confirmed that a few of the cytomegalovirus-associated TCR beta chains recognize cytomegalovirus antigens.

Donors formed part of the validation cohort, which comprised over a hundred subjects and was distinct from the first cohort of under 800 subjects. This clone came up once. The target of this receptor is not known. The record has no base qualities; no much larger clone is one base away. The junction carries 16 bases between V and J, which are trimmed by 7 bases and 2 bases respectively. Inclusive of the bounding cysteine and phenylalanine, the CDR3 is 15 residues long. Only CDR3 DNA remains: 45 bases, in frame from the first base. As encoded in the germline V gene, CDR1 is SGHAT while CDR2 is FQNNGV. The library was produced with the immunoSEQ multiplex PCR assay. As for the authors' bioinformatics: A statistical classification framework was built for diagnosing cytomegalovirus status from the catalog of TCR beta chain sequences. The source is immuneACCESS, and TCRdb retained only in-frame sequences with V and J called. Part of the clones is not carried over; for the studies checked, unresolved V genes explain less than half of this, and the remainder is unexplained. For V, J and clone size, that table is used; D and trimming come from the DNA. In all, the sample holds approximately 150,000 clones, and around nine tenths of those were seen once. Together, the top ten hold 1.4% of the sample.

The TCR was taken from a woman in her twenties or thirties in good health and CMV-seronegative. The chain is assembled from TRBV11-2 and TRBJ2-3, with a tentative D gene TRBD1 over 5 matching bases. The sample taken for sequencing was PBMCs. The CDR3 has the sequence CASTSQGLLTDTQYF. The DNA sequence follows: TGTGCCAGCACCTCCCAGGGTCTGCTCACAGATACGCAGTATTTT.